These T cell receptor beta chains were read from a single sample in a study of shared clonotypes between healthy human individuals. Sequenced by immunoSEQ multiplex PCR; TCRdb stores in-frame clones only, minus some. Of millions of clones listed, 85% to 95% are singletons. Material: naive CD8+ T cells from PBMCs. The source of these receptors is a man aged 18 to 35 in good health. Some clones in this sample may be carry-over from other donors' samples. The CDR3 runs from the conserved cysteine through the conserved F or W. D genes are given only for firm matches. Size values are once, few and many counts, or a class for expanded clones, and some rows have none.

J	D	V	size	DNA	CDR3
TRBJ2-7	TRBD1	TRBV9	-	TGTGCCAGCAGCGCTGGGACAGGGGCCAATTCCTACGAGCAGTACTTC	CASSAGTGANSYEQYF
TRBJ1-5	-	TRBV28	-	TGTGCCAGCAGTTTACGGACTGACTGGGCCAATCAGCCCCAGCATTTT	CASSLRTDWANQPQHF
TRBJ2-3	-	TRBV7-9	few	TGTGCCAGCAGCTCGACAGATACGCAGTATTTT	CASSSTDTQYF
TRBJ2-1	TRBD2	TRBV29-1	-	TGCAGCGTTGAATATCGGGGGGACTCCTACAATGAGCAGTTCTTC	CSVEYRGDSYNEQFF
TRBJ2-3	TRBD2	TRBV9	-	TGTGCCAGCAGCGTATATCTTCAGCGGGAGCCAGATACGCAGTATTTT	CASSVYLQREPDTQYF
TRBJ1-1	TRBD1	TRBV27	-	TGTGCCAGCAGCCGACTGACAGGGTACGGGCCGGACACTGAAGCTTTCTTT	CASSRLTGYGPDTEAFF
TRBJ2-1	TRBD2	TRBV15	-	TGTGCCACCAGCGTACTAGCGGGAGCCGGCAATGAGCAGTTCTTC	CATSVLAGAGNEQFF
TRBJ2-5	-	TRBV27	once	TGTGCCAGCTCTTTCAGGACACCCGAAGAGACCCAGTACTTC	CASSFRTPEETQYF
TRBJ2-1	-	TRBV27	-	TGTGCCAGCAGTTTGGTAGGGGAGACTACGGGGGTCCCCAATGAGCAGTTCTTC	CASSLVGETTGVPNEQFF
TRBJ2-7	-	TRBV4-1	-	TGCGCCAGCAGCCAAGGTCTCGGGGAGGAGCAGTACTTC	CASSQGLGEEQYF
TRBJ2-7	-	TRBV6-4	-	TGTGCCAGCAGTGACCCCCTCTCGCGGAAGGGAGGCGGCGAGCAGTACTTC	CASSDPLSRKGGGEQYF
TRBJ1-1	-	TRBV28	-	TGTGCCAGCAGTGATATAGGGGAGGACCCGAACACTGAAGCTTTCTTT	CASSDIGEDPNTEAFF
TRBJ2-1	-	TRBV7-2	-	TGTGCCAGCAGCTCGGGACGAATCAAATACAATGAGCAGTTCTTC	CASSSGRIKYNEQFF
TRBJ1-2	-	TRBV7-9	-	TGTGCCAGCAGCCCCCCCCTAAACTATGGCTACACCTTC	CASSPPLNYGYTF
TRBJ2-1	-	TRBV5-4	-	TGTGCCAGCAGCTTGGCCCGGACAGAGCAGTTCTTC	CASSLARTEQFF
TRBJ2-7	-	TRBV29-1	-	TGCAGCGTTGAAGATCGGCGGTACGAGCAGTACTTC	CSVEDRRYEQYF
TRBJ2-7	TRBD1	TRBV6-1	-	TGTGCCATAGGGACAGCCTACGAGCAGTACTTC	CAIGTAYEQYF
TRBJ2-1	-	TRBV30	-	TGTGCCTGGAGGGGACCCCGACTAGTCGGTGAGCAGTTCTTC	CAWRGPRLVGEQFF
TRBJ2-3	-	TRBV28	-	TGTGCCAGCAGTTCAAGACGGGTTAGCGGTAAGGGGGATACGCAGTATTTT	CASSSRRVSGKGDTQYF
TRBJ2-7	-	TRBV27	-	TGTGCCAGCAGTTTTCACGGCACCTACGAGCAGTACTTC	CASSFHGTYEQYF
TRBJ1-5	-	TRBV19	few	TGTGCCAGTAGAGACCCGAACAATCAGCCCCAGCATTTT	CASRDPNNQPQHF
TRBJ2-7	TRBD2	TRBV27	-	TGTGCCAGCAGTTCAGGACTAGCGGGTATCTCCTACGAGCAGTACTTC	CASSSGLAGISYEQYF
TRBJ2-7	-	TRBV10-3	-	TGTGCCATCAGTGAGCCCAGGGACGGGAGCTCGTACGAGCAGTACTTC	CAISEPRDGSSYEQYF
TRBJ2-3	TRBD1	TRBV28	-	TGTGCCAGCAGTTTAGTGCAGGGGGCTTTAGATACGCAGTATTTT	CASSLVQGALDTQYF
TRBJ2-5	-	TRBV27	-	TGTGCCAGCCCACCCCCAAAGGGGACCCAGTACTTC	CASPPPKGTQYF
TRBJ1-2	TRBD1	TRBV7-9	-	TGTGCCAGCCTCGAAAGGGACAGCGGAGCTAACTATGGCTACACCTTC	CASLERDSGANYGYTF
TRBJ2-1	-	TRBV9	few	TGTGCCAGCAGCCCCCACAGGGTCCCCTACAATGAGCAGTTCTTC	CASSPHRVPYNEQFF
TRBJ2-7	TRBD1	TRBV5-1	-	TGCGCCAGCAGCTTCGACAGGGAGTACGAGCAGTACTTC	CASSFDREYEQYF
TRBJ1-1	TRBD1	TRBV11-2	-	TGTGCCAGCAGCTTCGAGGGGGCTGGCACTGAAGCTTTCTTT	CASSFEGAGTEAFF
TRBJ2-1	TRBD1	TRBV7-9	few	TGTGCCAGCAGCTTCTGGGACAGGGGAGGCGATGAGCAGTTCTTC	CASSFWDRGGDEQFF
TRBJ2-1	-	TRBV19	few	TGTGCCAGTAGTATCTCTCCGAGTAATGAGCAGTTCTTC	CASSISPSNEQFF
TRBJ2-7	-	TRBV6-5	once	TGTGCCAGCAGAACTCCCGGGAACCCTGCCTACGAGCAGTACTTC	CASRTPGNPAYEQYF
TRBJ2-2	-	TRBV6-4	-	TGTGCCAGCAGTCCGGGACACGGGTGGGCTAACACCGGGGAGCTGTTTTTT	CASSPGHGWANTGELFF
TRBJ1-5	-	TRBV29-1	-	TGCAGCGCCCTAGGAGGGGAAAATCAGCCCCAGCATTTT	CSALGGENQPQHF
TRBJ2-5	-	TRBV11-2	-	TGTGCCAGCAGCTGGAAGGGACACGGGGAGACCCAGTACTTC	CASSWKGHGETQYF
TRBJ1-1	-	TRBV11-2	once	TGTGCCAGCAGCTTATCAGGAGCTGAAGCTTTCTTT	CASSLSGAEAFF
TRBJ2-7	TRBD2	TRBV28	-	TGTGCCAGCAGTCGAAGGGCTTTTCGAGGCGGGAGGATCTTCCACGAGCAGTACTTC	CASSRRAFRGGRIFHEQYF
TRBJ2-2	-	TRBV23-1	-	TGCGCCAGCAGTCAATTCGATGATTCAGACGGGGAGCTGTTTTTT	CASSQFDDSDGELFF
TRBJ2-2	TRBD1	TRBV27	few	TGTGCCAGCAGTTCGGACAGGTTGTTCAACACCGGGGAGCTGTTTTTT	CASSSDRLFNTGELFF
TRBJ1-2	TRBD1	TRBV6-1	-	TGTGCCAGCAGCGGTAGGGGACAGATATATGGCTACACCTTC	CASSGRGQIYGYTF
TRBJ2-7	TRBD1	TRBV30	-	TGTGCCTGGAGCCCCCCTGACAGGGTTCCCTACGAGCAGTACTTC	CAWSPPDRVPYEQYF
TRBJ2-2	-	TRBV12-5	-	TGTGCTAGTGGTTTGGTTATAGGGGGCACCGGGGAGCTGTTTTTT	CASGLVIGGTGELFF
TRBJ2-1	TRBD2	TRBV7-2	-	TGTGCCAGCAGCCCCCTGTGGACTAGCGGGAGTTATGAGCAGTTCTTC	CASSPLWTSGSYEQFF